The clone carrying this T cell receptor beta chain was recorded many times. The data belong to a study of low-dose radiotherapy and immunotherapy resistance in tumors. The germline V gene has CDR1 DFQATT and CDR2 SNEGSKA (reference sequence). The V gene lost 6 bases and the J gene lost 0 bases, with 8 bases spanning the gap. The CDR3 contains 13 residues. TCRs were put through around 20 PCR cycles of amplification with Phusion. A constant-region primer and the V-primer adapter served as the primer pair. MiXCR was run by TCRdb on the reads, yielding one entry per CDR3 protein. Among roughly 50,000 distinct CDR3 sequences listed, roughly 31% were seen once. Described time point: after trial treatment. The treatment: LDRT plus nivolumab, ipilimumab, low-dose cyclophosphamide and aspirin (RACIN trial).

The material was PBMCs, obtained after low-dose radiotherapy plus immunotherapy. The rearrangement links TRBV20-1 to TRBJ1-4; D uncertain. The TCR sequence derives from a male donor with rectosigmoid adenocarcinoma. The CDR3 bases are TGCAGTGCCAACAAACCAACTAATGAAAAACTGTTTTTT. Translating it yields CSANKPTNEKLFF.